The 21 T cell receptor beta chains given below trace back to one sample, sequenced in a study of early T cells in non-severe SARS-CoV-2 infection. TCRdb independently ran MiXCR on the 5' RACE reads; one entry per CDR3 protein. The repertoire holds approximately 80,000 distinct CDR3 sequences, approximately 12% seen once, with roughly 3.1% in the top ten. The sample was whole blood. The receptors here all came from an adult who was a healthcare worker with PCR-confirmed SARS-CoV-2 infection or an uninfected control (not recorded which).

The chain links TRBV2 to TRBJ2-5; D possibly matches TRBD1 or TRBD2 (6 bases each). V was shortened by 8 bases and J by 7 bases, with 17 bases between the two germline ends. Germline V gives CDR1 SNHLY, CDR2 FYNNEI. There are 13 residues in the CDR3. The CDR3 loop reads CASRWTAGGTQYF. The CDR3 DNA follows: TGTGCCAGCCGATGGACAGCGGGCGGGACCCAGTACTTC.

With respect to this clonotype: This may come from a read error, since a much larger clone is one base off. The rearrangement links TRBV12-3 or TRBV12-4 to TRBJ1-1; D unresolved. The CDR3 sequence is 13 residues long. V was cut by 8 bases and J by 5 bases, with 15 bases left in between. As DNA, the CDR3 is TGTGCCAGCGGCCCCCGGGCCTATACTGAAGCTTTCTTT. Its protein is CASGPRAYTEAFF.

J is TRBJ2-7 and V is TRBV19; D remains ambiguous. Trimming stripped 2 bases from V and 0 bases from J, with 20 bases between. CDR3 size: 18 residues. Germline CDR1 reads LNHDA; CDR2 reads SQIVND (reference sequence). This CDR3 reads CASSIWTHPRLSSYEQYF. The CDR3 coding sequence is TGTGCCAGTAGTATATGGACCCACCCTCGCCTTAGCTCCTACGAGCAGTACTTC.

In this sample, this clonotype turned up a few times. This chain joins TRBV7-2 and TRBJ2-7, with 8 nucleotides matching TRBD1. The CDR3 is made up of 15 amino acids. J gave up 3 bases and V 2 bases, and 6 bases lay outside the gene matches. CDR1 and CDR2 from the germline V gene are SGHTA and FQGNSA. The CDR3 coding sequence is TGTGCCAGCAGCTTAAGCTTCGGACAGGGCTACGAGCAGTACTTC. Amino acids: CASSLSFGQGYEQYF.

The chain uses TRBV7-3 and TRBJ2-1, with 11 bases identical to TRBD2. This CDR3 is 16 amino acids long. Trimming cost V 5 bases and J 5 bases; bases outside gene matches: 8. Germline V gives CDR1 SGHTA, CDR2 FQGTGA. The CDR3 protein is CASSPRLAGLDNEQFF. The DNA of the CDR3 is TGTGCCAGCAGCCCCAGACTAGCGGGACTTGACAATGAGCAGTTCTTC. Combining the CDR3 with reference TRBV7-3 and TRBJ2-1 gives the whole variable domain GAGVSQTPSNKVTEKGKYVELRCDPISGHTALYWYRQSLGQGPEFLIYFQGTGAADDSGLPNDRFFAVRPEGSVSTLKIQRTERGDSAVYLCASSPRLAGLDNEQFFGPGTRLTVL.

This chain uses TRBV20-1 with TRBJ1-3, with D possibly TRBD1 on 6 matching bases. V shed 6 bases and J shed 8 bases, with 14 bases lying between them. In germline, CDR1 is DFQATT, CDR2 SNEGSKA (reference sequence). The CDR3 consists of 12 residues. CDR3 DNA sequence: TGCAGTGCAGGTGCAGGGGTGGACACCATATATTTT. It encodes CSAGAGVDTIYF.

There are many counts of this clonotype. This chain uses TRBV27 with TRBJ2-2; 7 bases match TRBD1. Trimming at V came to 3 bases and at J to 3 bases, leaving 7 bases not matched to a gene. The CDR3 contains 16 residues. Germline V gives CDR1 MNHEY, CDR2 SMNVEV (reference sequence). The CDR3 DNA reads as TGTGCCAGCAGTTTCCGAGGGGGCGGGTACACCGGGGAGCTGTTTTTT. Translating it yields CASSFRGGGYTGELFF.

This rearrangement joins TRBV19 to TRBJ1-1; maybe TRBD1 (6 bases). With 1 base removed from V and 2 bases from J, the gap between germline ends came to 17 bases. The CDR3 totals 17 residues. In germline, CDR1 is LNHDA, CDR2 SQIVND (reference sequence). The CDR3 sequence: CASSIARTDSINTEAFF. DNA of the CDR3: TGTGCCAGTAGTATAGCGAGGACGGACAGCATTAACACTGAAGCTTTCTTT. The full variable domain, completed using reference TRBV19 and TRBJ1-1, is DGGITQSPKYLFRKEGQNVTLSCEQNLNHDAMYWYRQDPGQGLRLIYYSQIVNDFQKGDIAEGYSVSREKKESFPLTVTSAQKNPTAFYLCASSIARTDSINTEAFFGQGTRLTVV.

The V and J genes are TRBV30 and TRBJ2-5; 7 bases agree with TRBD2. CDR1 and CDR2 (germline): GTSNPN, SVGIG (reference sequence). Losses at the gene ends were 0 bases for V and 9 bases for J; bases not matched to a gene: 10. The CDR3 contains 14 residues. Here the CDR3 reads CAWSVGTTAGAQYF. Written as DNA, the CDR3 is TGTGCCTGGAGTGTAGGGACTACAGCTGGGGCCCAGTACTTC. Full variable domain (outside the CDR3, taken from reference TRBV30 and TRBJ2-5): SQTIHQWPATLVQPVGSPLSLECTVEGTSNPNLYWYRQAAGRGLQLLFYSVGIGQISSEVPQNLSASRPQDRQFILSSKKLLLSDSGFYLCAWSVGTTAGAQYFGPGTRLLVL.

This clonotype was detected ten times or more. This rearrangement joins TRBV4-1 to TRBJ2-5; no clear D gene. This CDR3 region has 15 residues. Germline V lookup: CDR1 MGHRA, CDR2 YSYEKL. Trimming took 4 bases from V and 4 from J, leaving 16 bases between them. This chain's CDR3 is CASSLSPQRVETQYF. The CDR3 DNA reads as TGCGCCAGCAGCCTATCCCCCCAACGGGTAGAGACCCAGTACTTC.

This clonotype was observed a handful of times. This sequence joins TRBV28 and TRBJ1-5, with TRBD1 matching 9 bases. This CDR3 spans 16 amino acids. J lost 6 bases, V lost 4 bases, and 10 bases had no gene match. The germline V gene encodes CDR1 MDHEN and CDR2 SYDVKM. CDR3 DNA sequence: TGTGCCAGCAGTTCTTACCCCCCGGGACAGGGTCAGCCCCAGCATTTT. Amino acid sequence: CASSSYPPGQGQPQHF.

This clonotype has a handful of counts. This chain links TRBV7-8 with TRBJ2-1, with a tentative D call TRBD1 (6 bases). Trimming took 5 bases from V and 4 from J, leaving 15 bases between them. The CDR3 length is 15 residues. In germline, CDR1 is SGHVS, CDR2 FQNEAQ. The CDR3: CASSQGHPDYNEQFF. CDR3 nucleotide sequence: TGTGCCAGCAGCCAGGGACACCCAGATTACAATGAGCAGTTCTTC.

The table lists this clonotype with many counts. The V gene is TRBV19, the J gene TRBJ2-2; D ambiguous. This CDR3 has 12 residues. Germline loops: CDR1 LNHDA, CDR2 SQIVND (reference sequence). The V end was cut by 6 bases, the J end by 7 bases, with 9 bases between. The CDR3 here is CASSPPVGELFF. In DNA, the CDR3 is TGTGCCAGTAGCCCACCTGTCGGGGAGCTGTTTTTT. The complete variable domain, with remaining parts taken from reference TRBV19 and TRBJ2-2, reads DGGITQSPKYLFRKEGQNVTLSCEQNLNHDAMYWYRQDPGQGLRLIYYSQIVNDFQKGDIAEGYSVSREKKESFPLTVTSAQKNPTAFYLCASSPPVGELFFGEGSRLTVL.

The chain combines TRBV5-1 with TRBJ2-7; 9 nucleotides line up with TRBD1. The junction had 14 bases not matched to a gene; V was cut back by 4 bases and J by 3 bases. The CDR3 sequence is 17 residues long. Looked up from germline, CDR1 is SGHRS and CDR2 is YFSETQ. DNA for the CDR3: TGCGCCAGCAGCCCGTCCTCCGGACAGGGGCCCAGCTACGAGCAGTACTTC. Its protein product is CASSPSSGQGPSYEQYF.

This clonotype was counted a few times. V usage is TRBV30 and J usage is TRBJ2-7, with D tentatively TRBD1 (6 bases). CDR1 is GTSNPN and CDR2 is SVGIG in the germline V gene (reference sequence). V was clipped by 1 base and J by 0 bases, with 16 bases between them. The CDR3 spans 16 residues. Here the CDR3 DNA reads TGTGCCTGGAGTGCTCTACAGGGTCACAGCTCCTACGAGCAGTACTTC. This encodes CAWSALQGHSSYEQYF.

This rearrangement joins TRBV4-1 to TRBJ2-2; D possibly corresponds to TRBD1 (6 bases). V lost 1 base and J lost 1, with 7 bases in between. In germline, CDR1 is MGHRA, CDR2 YSYEKL. The CDR3 is 15 amino acids. The CDR3 DNA reads as TGCGCCAGCAGCCAAGGGACAGAGAACACCGGGGAGCTGTTTTTT. Translated, it gives CASSQGTENTGELFF.

The rearrangement joins TRBV29-1 to TRBJ2-7; no clear D gene. V shed 4 bases and J shed 6 bases, with 10 bases lying between them. The CDR3 consists of 11 residues. The germline V gene encodes CDR1 SQVTM and CDR2 ANQGSEA. The CDR3: CSVGARSEQYF. In DNA, the CDR3 is TGCAGCGTTGGGGCTAGAAGCGAGCAGTACTTC.

In regard to this clonotype: Given a much more abundant clone one base away, this may be a read error. This chain uses TRBV7-3 with TRBJ2-2; tentative D call: TRBD2 (6 bases). Germline V gene data show CDR1 as SGHTA and CDR2 as FQGTGA. This CDR3 region has 17 residues. CDR3 sequence reads: CASSPSAWTVNTGEVFF. The DNA for the CDR3 is TGTGCCAGCAGCCCCTCCGCCTGGACGGTAAACACCGGGGAGGTGTTTTTT.

Many counts were recorded for this clonotype. The chain joins TRBV20-1 to TRBJ1-5; D may be TRBD1 (5 bases). The CDR3 totals 14 residues. Trimming removed 5 bases at V and 4 bases at J, with 15 bases between. Germline CDR1 DFQATT, CDR2 SNEGSKA (reference sequence). The CDR3 reads CSAHFGTENQPQHF. For the CDR3, the DNA is TGCAGTGCTCACTTCGGGACCGAGAATCAGCCCCAGCATTTT.

This clonotype has more than one count but fewer than ten. The chain's CDR3 is CASRTLAAQETQYF. As DNA, the CDR3 is TGTGCCAGCAGAACACTAGCGGCCCAAGAGACCCAGTACTTC. V is TRBV6-5 and J is TRBJ2-5; the match to TRBD2 covers 8 bases. From germline, CDR1 is MNHEY and CDR2 SVGAGI. The CDR3 spans 14 residues. J was trimmed by 1 base and V by 6 bases; bases with no gene match: 4.

At least ten counts were recorded for this clonotype. The chain has TRBV20-1 and TRBJ2-5, with TRBD2 as a possible D gene (7 bases). CDR3 size: 15 residues. CDR1 is DFQATT, CDR2 SNEGSKA, per germline (reference sequence). Trimming removed 4 bases from V and 2 bases from J, with 17 bases in between. The CDR3 protein is CSAIQRERGQETQYF. The CDR3 DNA reads TGCAGTGCTATTCAGCGGGAAAGGGGGCAAGAGACCCAGTACTTC.